This T cell receptor (beta chain) was profiled in a study of T cells in Graves' hyperthyroidism and ophthalmopathy. Study-wide context: Peripheral blood samples were taken at initial diagnosis, prior to any treatment.

Study-wide results and caveats: Among thyroid clonotypes expanded above 0.001, most also appeared in blood.

This clonotype was counted many times. Its matching antigen is unknown. Disease lasting under 3 months, a NOSPECS grade of at least 4, and a Clinical Activity Score of at least 3 were features of the ophthalmopathy patients. Thyroid ultrasound and orbital computed tomography, with clinical symptoms and serum thyroxine and TRAb, informed diagnoses. Amplified TCR beta CDR3 regions came from RNA transcripts. Initially, a first-round RT-PCR of the TCR CDR3 employed the HTBI primer set. TCRdb called the multiplex PCR reads again in MiXCR, with one record for every CDR3 protein. The sample contains hundreds of thousands of distinct CDR3 sequences, more than 20% of which appear only once. This TCR was sampled from a man aged 25 to 45 with Graves' ophthalmopathy. Sequencing used blood.

The CDR3: CASSSVNTEAFF. The CDR3 region has the DNA TGTGCCAGCAGTTCAGTGAACACTGAAGCTTTCTTT. The chain uses TRBV28 and TRBJ1-1, with D hard to call. CDR1 is MDHEN and CDR2 is SYDVKM in the germline V gene. V shed 4 bases and J shed 0 bases, with 3 bases lying between them. The CDR3 runs 12 residues.